These 14 T cell receptor beta chains were all obtained from the same sample, sequenced in a study of PD-1 blockade in classical Hodgkin lymphoma. Sequencing was performed with immunoSEQ multiplex PCR; in TCRdb, only in-frame clones are kept and a portion is missing. The table lists some 16,000 clones, about 90% of them singletons. Time point noted: newly diagnosed, previously untreated cHL patient sample. Negative selection with magnetic separation was used to purify CD4+ T cells from thawed PBMCs. Source material: CD4+ T cells from blood. These receptors were obtained from a human donor with classical Hodgkin lymphoma.

The chain has TRBV28 and TRBJ2-1; D call uncertain. Germline lookup yields CDR1 MDHEN and CDR2 SYDVKM. Trimming removed 1 base at V and 0 bases at J, with 16 bases between. The CDR3 is 18 residues long. DNA of the CDR3: TGTGCCAGCAGTTTATCCCTCTACGGCCTGAGCTCCTACAATGAGCAGTTCTTC. Protein product: CASSLSLYGLSSYNEQFF.

This chain uses TRBV11-2 with TRBJ2-5, with D perhaps given as TRBD1 or TRBD2 (5 bases each). The CDR3 totals 15 residues. V was trimmed by 2 bases and J by 7 bases, leaving 17 bases between them. Germline V gives CDR1 SGHAT, CDR2 FQNNGV. CDR3 loop: CASSLNAPRGVTQYF. The CDR3 DNA reads as TGTGCCAGCAGCTTAAATGCGCCGCGAGGGGTGACCCAGTACTTC.

The chain links TRBV5-1 to TRBJ2-1; D remains ambiguous. V was cut by 2 bases and J by 8 bases, with 20 bases left in between. The CDR3 runs to 16 residues. Germline CDR1 SGHRS, CDR2 YFSETQ. This CDR3 reads CASSFDAAGKQDEQFF. CDR3 coding DNA: TGCGCCAGCAGCTTCGACGCGGCCGGAAAGCAGGATGAGCAGTTCTTC.

This clone turned up a few times. This chain links TRBV27 with TRBJ1-5; D gene unclear. The CDR3 loop spans 13 amino acids. Per the germline V gene, CDR1 is MNHEY and CDR2 is SMNVEV (reference sequence). Trimming left V 6 bases short and J 3 bases short, with 9 bases between. The CDR3 is CASRQGDNQPQHF. CDR3 DNA: TGTGCCAGCAGGCAAGGTGACAATCAGCCCCAGCATTTT.

The chain combines TRBV2 with TRBJ2-2; a weak D match, TRBD2 (6 bases). Germline V gene data show CDR1 as SNHLY and CDR2 as FYNNEI. The CDR3 is made up of 12 amino acids. V was pared by 7 bases and J by 4 bases, with 7 bases between. The chain's CDR3 is CASKEGTGELFF. In nucleotides, the CDR3 is TGTGCCAGCAAGGAGGGCACCGGGGAGCTGTTTTTT.

The CDR3 DNA sequence: TGTGCCAGCAGCCAAGATAACAAGAATTACAATGAGCAGTTCTTC. Translated: CASSQDNKNYNEQFF. The chain uses TRBV4-2 and TRBJ2-1; no reliable D call. The CDR3 has 15 amino acids. The germline gives CDR1 LGHNA, CDR2 YNFKEQ. Trimming left V 0 bases short and J 4 bases short, with 10 bases between.

This clone showed up just once. The rearrangement uses TRBV14 and TRBJ2-3; D ambiguous. The CDR3 consists of 17 residues. Germline lookup yields CDR1 SGHDN and CDR2 FVKESK. V lost 6 bases and J 0 bases, leaving 19 bases between the germline ends. CDR3 bases: TGTGCCAGCAGACCAAGCCCTCTAGTCGCTAGCACAGATACGCAGTATTTT. As protein: CASRPSPLVASTDTQYF.

The CDR3 DNA reads as TGTGCCAGCAGTGAACTAGCGGGAGGGCCTAGTGAGCAGTTCTTC. Its protein is CASSELAGGPSEQFF. The J gene is TRBJ2-1, the V gene TRBV25-1; 12 nucleotides line up with TRBD2. Germline V gene lookup returns CDR1 MGHDK and CDR2 SYGVNS. The length of the CDR3 is 15 residues. The trim removed 2 bases at V and 9 bases at J, leaving 5 bases unmatched.

The chain is built from TRBV2 and TRBJ2-1; D perhaps matches TRBD2 (6 bases). V gave up 7 bases and J gave up 0 bases, with 16 bases separating them. Germline V gene data show CDR1 as SNHLY and CDR2 as FYNNEI. The CDR3 sequence is 16 residues long. DNA for the CDR3: TGTGCCAGCACCCGGGACTCCTTGAGCTCCTACAATGAGCAGTTCTTC. Protein product: CASTRDSLSSYNEQFF.

J is TRBJ2-2 and V is TRBV5-1, with 10 positions matching TRBD2. V lost 0 bases and J lost 3; bases outside the gene matches: 8. Germline V gene sequence: CDR1 SGHRS, CDR2 YFSETQ. The CDR3 contains 18 residues. CDR3 loop: CASSLASRAGGYTGELFF. CDR3 sequence (DNA): TGCGCCAGCAGCTTGGCCTCGCGAGCGGGGGGGTACACCGGGGAGCTGTTTTTT.

This clone is a singleton in its sample. The chain uses TRBV7-2 and TRBJ1-1; maybe TRBD1 (5 bases). The V end lost 5 bases, the J end lost 6 bases, and 13 bases lay between the germline ends. The CDR3 runs 13 residues. CDR1 and CDR2 from the germline V gene are SGHTA and FQGNSA. CDR3 amino acids: CASSQTVRSEAFF. Written as DNA, the CDR3 is TGTGCCAGCAGCCAGACAGTAAGGTCTGAAGCTTTCTTT.

The chain joins TRBV5-1 to TRBJ2-1; TRBD2 matches at 11 bases. V dropped 4 bases and J dropped 5; count of bases not matched to a gene: 5. The CDR3 is 15 residues long. Germline V gene lookup returns CDR1 SGHRS and CDR2 YFSETQ. Here the CDR3 DNA reads TGCGCCAGCAGCATCGGGACTAGCGGCAACAATGAGCAGTTCTTC. It translates to CASSIGTSGNNEQFF.

The J gene is TRBJ2-7, the V gene TRBV5-1; 8 positions agree with TRBD2. The CDR3 sequence is 14 residues long. Germline-derived CDR1 and CDR2 are SGHRS and YFSETQ. Germline trimming cut 3 bases from V and 4 bases from J; bases unmatched to any gene: 6. The CDR3 loop is CASSSLAANYEQYF. CDR3 in DNA: TGCGCCAGCAGCTCACTAGCGGCTAATTACGAGCAGTACTTC. Full variable domain (rest looked up from reference TRBV5-1 and TRBJ2-7): KAGVTQTPRYLIKTRGQQVTLSCSPISGHRSVSWYQQTPGQGLQFLFEYFSETQRNKGNFPGRFSGRQFSNSRSEMNVSTLELGDSALYLCASSSLAANYEQYFGPGTRLTVT.

This clone was counted once. The chain employs TRBV19 and TRBJ1-1; TRBD1 aligns across 8 bases. V lost 4 bases to trimming and J lost 8 bases; unmatched junction nucleotides: 12. CDR3 length equals 15 residues. CDR1 and CDR2 from the germline V gene are LNHDA and SQIVND (reference sequence). The DNA for the CDR3 is TGTGCCAGTAGTAATCCGGGACAGGCGCCCGGGGAAGCTTTCTTT. It encodes CASSNPGQAPGEAFF.